A single sample is the source of the 13 T cell receptor beta chains below, sequenced in a study of neoadjuvant anti-PD-1 for oral cavity cancer. Here immunoSEQ multiplex PCR was the method, and the copy in TCRdb shows in-frame clones only, minus some. The table has under 85,000 clones, roughly 80% seen once. The sample consisted of PBMCs, taken before nivolumab (anti-PD-1) treatment. Every receptor here comes from a person between 35 and 79 years old with oral cavity squamous cell carcinoma.

The chain has TRBV28 and TRBJ2-7; D is uncertain. Looked up from germline, CDR1 is MDHEN and CDR2 is SYDVKM. V lost 5 bases to trimming and J lost 5 bases, with 10 bases between them. The CDR3 has 12 residues. CDR3 nucleotide sequence: TGTGCCAGCAGTCAGACCCCAAACGAGCAGTACTTC. Residues: CASSQTPNEQYF.

The gene calls are TRBV10-3 and TRBJ2-3; possible D gene TRBD2, 7 bases. With 0 bases removed from V and 4 bases from J, the gap between germline ends came to 11 bases. There are 15 residues in the CDR3. Germline V lookup: CDR1 ENHRY, CDR2 SYGVKD. Here the CDR3 DNA reads TGTGCCATCAGTGAGTCGGCGGGGGCCCCAGATACGCAGTATTTT. As protein: CAISESAGAPDTQYF.

This chain joins TRBV4-1 and TRBJ2-2; no definite D call. The germline gives CDR1 MGHRA, CDR2 YSYEKL. CDR3 length: 14 residues. The germline V and J ends were trimmed by 5 bases and 2 bases, with 9 bases remaining between them. CDR3 region: CASSSPYNTGELFF. Written as DNA, the CDR3 is TGCGCCAGCAGCTCCCCGTACAACACCGGGGAGCTGTTTTTT.

DNA for the CDR3: TGTGCCAGCAGAGGACAGGGGGCAACTGGCGAGCAGTACTTC. This encodes CASRGQGATGEQYF. This chain links TRBV28 with TRBJ2-7; 11 bases match TRBD1. Losses at the gene ends were 6 bases for V and 6 bases for J; bases not matched to a gene: 7. From germline, CDR1 is MDHEN and CDR2 SYDVKM. The CDR3 extends over 14 amino acids.

V gene TRBV6-5 combines with J gene TRBJ1-5, with D maybe TRBD1 (6 bases). Germline CDR1 MNHEY, CDR2 SVGAGI. V was trimmed by 6 bases and J by 5 bases, leaving 14 bases between them. CDR3 length: 14 amino acids. CDR3 nucleotides: TGTGCCAGCAGCCAAGGCAGGGGTGATCAGCCCCAGCATTTT. Its protein is CASSQGRGDQPQHF.

This clone was seen a handful of times. The rearrangement links TRBV6-1 to TRBJ2-3; 10 bases are shared with TRBD1. The CDR3 consists of 15 residues. V lost 5 bases and J lost 4; bases outside the gene matches: 6. The germline V gene encodes CDR1 MNHNS and CDR2 SASEGT. CDR3 nucleotides: TGTGCCAGCAGTCCGGGACAGGGGTTGCCAGATACGCAGTATTTT. Translated: CASSPGQGLPDTQYF.

The rearrangement uses TRBV5-1 and TRBJ1-2; D gene uncertain. CDR3 length equals 13 residues. The germline gives CDR1 SGHRS, CDR2 YFSETQ. The V end was cut by 4 bases, the J end by 5 bases, with 12 bases between. The DNA of the CDR3 is TGCGCCAGCAGCCCCCGGGCGGTGTATGGCTACACCTTC. Protein: CASSPRAVYGYTF.

The rearrangement joins TRBV6-6 to TRBJ1-2; D call uncertain. Trimming pared 7 bases from V and 2 bases from J, leaving 11 bases between. Germline V gene lookup returns CDR1 MNHNY and CDR2 SVGAGI (reference sequence). This CDR3 spans 13 amino acids. The CDR3 reads CASTAPVNYGYTF. The CDR3 nucleotides are TGTGCCAGCACCGCCCCGGTCAACTATGGCTACACCTTC.

This clone was picked up one time. The chain couples TRBV11-2 to TRBJ1-1; 8 nucleotides agree with TRBD1. The V and J ends lost 4 bases and 1 base, in that order; junction bases with no gene match: 5. The CDR3 totals 15 residues. The germline CDR1 and CDR2 sequences are SGHAT and FQNNGV. The CDR3 spells CASSSAGGANTEAFF. Written as DNA, the CDR3 is TGTGCCAGCAGCTCAGCAGGGGGCGCGAACACTGAAGCTTTCTTT.

The chain recombines TRBV19 with TRBJ1-4, with 10 nucleotides matching TRBD1. V was clipped by 5 bases and J by 2 bases; unmatched bases: 11. The CDR3 contains 18 residues. CDR1 and CDR2 from the germline V gene are LNHDA and SQIVND (reference sequence). The CDR3 region has the DNA TGTGCCAGTAGTCGACAGGGGGCTCCCCGGATTACTAATGAAAAACTGTTTTTT. Encoded protein: CASSRQGAPRITNEKLFF.

The chain carries TRBV6-1 and TRBJ1-1; TRBD1 is a possible D gene (6 bases). The CDR3 is 13 residues long. Germline assignment: CDR1 MNHNS and CDR2 SASEGT. Trimming took 6 bases from V and 8 from J, leaving 16 bases between them. For the CDR3, the DNA is TGTGCCAGCAGGAGACAGGTGCAAGACGAAGCTTTCTTT. Its protein is CASRRQVQDEAFF.

The rearrangement links TRBV30 to TRBJ2-1; TRBD2 matches at 9 bases. Unmatched junction bases numbered 2, after V lost 5 bases and J lost 3 bases. The CDR3 is 13 amino acids. Germline lookup yields CDR1 GTSNPN and CDR2 SVGIG (reference sequence). The CDR3 nucleotides read TGTGCCTGGGGTAGCGGGAGCTACAATGAGCAGTTCTTC. Amino acids: CAWGSGSYNEQFF.

This sequence joins TRBV6-6 and TRBJ2-5, with D possibly being TRBD1 or TRBD2 (5 bases each). Germline loops: CDR1 MNHNY, CDR2 SVGAGI (reference sequence). The V end was cut by 2 bases, the J end by 4 bases, with 14 bases between. The CDR3 totals 15 residues. The CDR3 loop reads CASSYGRGVRETQYF. The DNA of the CDR3 is TGTGCCAGCAGTTACGGTAGGGGAGTTCGAGAGACCCAGTACTTC.